The clone carrying this T cell receptor beta chain turned up a few times. The germline gives CDR1 DFQATT, CDR2 SNEGSKA (reference sequence). This CDR3 spans 11 amino acids. Through a sample-barcoded 5' primer and a J-beta primer mix, a second PCR was run for roughly 6 to 12 cycles. Using its own MiXCR run on the 5' RACE reads, TCRdb lists one record per CDR3 protein. Among about 1 million distinct CDR3 sequences listed, around 25% were seen once. The data stem from a study of blood T cells in healthy people across ages. The sample was also linked to a second study, of T cells of mothers and their children.

This chain uses TRBV20-1 with TRBJ2-5; D is perhaps TRBD1 (5 bases). The DNA matches TRBJ2-1 better at its end, which makes the J call doubtful. Specimen: blood. The receptor's source is a girl aged 2 to 10 in good health. CDR3 region: CVVRQNNEQFF. CDR3 coding DNA: TGCGTGGTAAGACAGAACAATGAGCAGTTCTTC.